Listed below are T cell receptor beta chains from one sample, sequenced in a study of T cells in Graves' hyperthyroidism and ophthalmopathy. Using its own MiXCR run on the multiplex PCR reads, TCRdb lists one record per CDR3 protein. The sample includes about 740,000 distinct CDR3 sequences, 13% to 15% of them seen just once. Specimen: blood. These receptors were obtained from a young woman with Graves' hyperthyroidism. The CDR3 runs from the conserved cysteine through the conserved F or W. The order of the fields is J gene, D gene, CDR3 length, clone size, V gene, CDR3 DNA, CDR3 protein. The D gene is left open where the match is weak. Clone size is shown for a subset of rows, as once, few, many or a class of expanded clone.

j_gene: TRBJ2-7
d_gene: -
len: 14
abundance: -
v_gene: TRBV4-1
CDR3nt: TGCGCCAGCAGCCTGAAGGTGTCCTCCTACGAGCAGTACTTC
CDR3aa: CASSLKVSSYEQYF

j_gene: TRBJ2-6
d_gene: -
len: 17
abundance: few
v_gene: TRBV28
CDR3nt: TGTGCCAGCAGCATCGGCAGTCCTCTTTCTGGGGCCAACGTCCTGACTTTC
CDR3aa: CASSIGSPLSGANVLTF

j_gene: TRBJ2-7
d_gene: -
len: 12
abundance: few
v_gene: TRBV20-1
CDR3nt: TGCAGTGCTAGCGGGAGACCCTACGAGCAGTACTTC
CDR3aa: CSASGRPYEQYF

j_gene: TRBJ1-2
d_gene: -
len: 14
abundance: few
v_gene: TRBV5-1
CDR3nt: TGCGCCAGCAGCTTGGCTACAACTAACTATGGCTACACCTTC
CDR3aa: CASSLATTNYGYTF

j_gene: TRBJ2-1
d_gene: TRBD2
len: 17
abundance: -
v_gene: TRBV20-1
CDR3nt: TGCAGTGCCCTGGGACTAGCGGGAGGGATTATTTTCAATGAGCAGTTCTTC
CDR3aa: CSALGLAGGIIFNEQFF

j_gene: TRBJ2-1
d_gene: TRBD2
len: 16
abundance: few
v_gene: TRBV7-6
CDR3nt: TGTGCCAGCAGCTTAATAGCGGGAGGCTCCTACAATGAGCAGTTCTTC
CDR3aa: CASSLIAGGSYNEQFF

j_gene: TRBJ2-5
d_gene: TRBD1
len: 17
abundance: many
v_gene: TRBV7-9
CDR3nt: TGTGCCAGCAGCTTACCTAGAGGGACAGGGAAGGAAGAGACCCAGTACTTC
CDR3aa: CASSLPRGTGKEETQYF

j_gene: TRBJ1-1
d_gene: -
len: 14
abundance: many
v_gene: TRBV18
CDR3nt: TGTGCCAGCTCTCACGAAACCGGAGGCACTGAAGCTTTCTTT
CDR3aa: CASSHETGGTEAFF

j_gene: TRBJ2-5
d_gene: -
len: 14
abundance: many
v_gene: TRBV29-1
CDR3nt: TGCAGCGTGGGTCGCCCTGGGGTTGGGGAGACCCAGTACTTC
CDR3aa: CSVGRPGVGETQYF

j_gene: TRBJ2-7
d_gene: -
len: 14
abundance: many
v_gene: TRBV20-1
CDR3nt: TGCAGTGCTAGCCCCACGGATGTTCCCTACGAGCAGTACTTC
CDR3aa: CSASPTDVPYEQYF

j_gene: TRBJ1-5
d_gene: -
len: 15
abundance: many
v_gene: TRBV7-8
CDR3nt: TGTGCCAGCAGCTTAGTTCCAGATAGCAATCAGCCCCAGCATTTT
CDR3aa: CASSLVPDSNQPQHF

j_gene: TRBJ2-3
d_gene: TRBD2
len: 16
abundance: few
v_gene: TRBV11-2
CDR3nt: TGTGCCAGCAGCTTGGGACTAGCGACTAGCACAGATACGCAGTATTTT
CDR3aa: CASSLGLATSTDTQYF

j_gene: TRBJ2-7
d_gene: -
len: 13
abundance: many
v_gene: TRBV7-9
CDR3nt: TGTGCCAGCAGCCTAACGAGCCTCGACGAGCAGTACTTC
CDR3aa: CASSLTSLDEQYF

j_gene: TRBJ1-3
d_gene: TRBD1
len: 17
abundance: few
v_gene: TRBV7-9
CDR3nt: TGTGCCAGCAGCGGGCCGGACAGGCCAATCTCTGGAAACACCATATATTTT
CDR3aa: CASSGPDRPISGNTIYF

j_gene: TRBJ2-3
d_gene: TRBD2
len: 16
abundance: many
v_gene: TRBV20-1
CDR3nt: TGCAGTGTTTCAACCACTAGCGGGCTAAACACAGATACGCAGTATTTT
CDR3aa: CSVSTTSGLNTDTQYF